These 16 T cell receptor beta chains came from one sample sequenced in a study of cytomegalovirus exposure and HLA in healthy donors. Vbeta (60) and Jbeta (13) primers were used in the PCR. Only in-frame clones appear in the TCRdb table, and some are missing; sequencing was by immunoSEQ multiplex PCR. The data contain a few hundred thousand clones, roughly 80% of them singletons. Sequenced material: PBMCs. The source of these receptors is a man aged 35 to 55 in good health and CMV-seronegative.

V usage is TRBV7-3 and J usage is TRBJ2-3, with 7 positions matching TRBD1. V shed 4 bases and J 3 bases; nucleotides not matched to a gene: 7. The CDR3 has 15 amino acids. Per the germline V gene, CDR1 is SGHTA and CDR2 is FQGTGA. This CDR3 is CASSSNGQVTDTQYF. The CDR3 region has the DNA TGTGCCAGCAGCTCCAACGGACAGGTGACAGATACGCAGTATTTT.

The V call is TRBV29-1, the J call TRBJ1-4; D is possibly TRBD1 (6 bases). The CDR3 runs 13 residues. V dropped 4 bases and J dropped 8 bases, with 14 bases sitting between them. Germline V gives CDR1 SQVTM, CDR2 ANQGSEA. DNA of the CDR3: TGCAGCGTTGGGGACACTATGACGGAAAAACTGTTTTTT. Residues: CSVGDTMTEKLFF.

This rearrangement joins TRBV11-1 to TRBJ2-7; TRBD1 matches at 8 bases. The CDR3 contains 14 residues. Germline values: CDR1 SGHAT, CDR2 FQDESV (reference sequence). J lost 6 bases, V lost 5 bases, and 9 bases had no gene match. The CDR3 DNA reads as TGTGCCAGCAGCCCGAGGACAGGGAGCTCCGAGCAGTACTTC. As protein: CASSPRTGSSEQYF.

The V and J genes are TRBV2 and TRBJ1-5; weak D call: TRBD1 (5 bases). V lost 6 bases and J 7 bases, leaving 10 bases between the germline ends. CDR3 length: 12 residues. Per germline, CDR1 SNHLY and CDR2 FYNNEI. The CDR3: CASREGNQPQHF. The CDR3 nucleotides read TGTGCCAGCAGGGAGGGGAACCAGCCCCAGCATTTT.

V usage is TRBV5-4 and J usage is TRBJ2-5; 9 nucleotides agree with TRBD2. J gave up 4 bases and V 3 bases, and 4 bases lay outside the gene matches. Germline lookup yields CDR1 SGHNT and CDR2 YYREEE (reference sequence). The CDR3 loop spans 14 amino acids. The CDR3 protein is CASSSGLALETQYF. The CDR3, as DNA: TGTGCCAGCAGCTCGGGACTAGCCCTAGAGACCCAGTACTTC.

This chain connects TRBV5-5 to TRBJ1-2; no firm D call. The ends were cut back, 4 bases at V and 6 bases at J, with 10 bases in the middle. Germline lookup yields CDR1 SGHKS and CDR2 YYEKEE (reference sequence). The CDR3 is 12 amino acids. The CDR3 region is CASSLKAHGYTF. In nucleotides, the CDR3 is TGTGCCAGCAGCCTGAAAGCTCATGGCTACACCTTC.

The chain couples TRBV4-3 to TRBJ2-3; 9 nucleotides match TRBD2. Per the germline V gene, CDR1 is LGHNA and CDR2 is YSLEER. V lost 2 bases and J lost 2; bases outside the gene matches: 5. The CDR3 sequence is 16 residues long. The CDR3 nucleotides are TGCGCCAGCAGCCAATTAGCGGGGGTACCCACAGATACGCAGTATTTT. As protein: CASSQLAGVPTDTQYF.

This clone was seen only once. This rearrangement joins TRBV7-9 to TRBJ2-7; tentatively, D is TRBD1 (6 bases). The germline V gene encodes CDR1 SEHNR and CDR2 FQNEAQ (reference sequence). CDR3 length: 13 amino acids. V was clipped by 2 bases and J by 11 bases, with 16 bases between them. The DNA for the CDR3 is TGTGCCAGCAGCTTAAACCCTACAGGGTGGAAGTACTTC. It yields the protein CASSLNPTGWKYF.

On this clone itself: Its ends do not fully match the called genes, so a read error is possible. The gene calls are TRBV7-9 and TRBJ1-1; 7 bases line up with TRBD1. The germline V gene encodes CDR1 SEHNR and CDR2 FQNEAQ (reference sequence). The CDR3 length is 18 residues. The CDR3 loop is CSSSSPPTGNLFRAEAFF. The CDR3 bases are TGTTCCAGCAGCTCCCCCCCGACAGGGAACCTCTTCCGGGCCGAAGCTTTCTTT.

The CDR3 nucleotides read TGTGCCAGCAGGGCCCAGGGGGGTAGTTGGTACACTGAAGCTTTCTTT. Translating gives CASRAQGGSWYTEAFF. This chain connects TRBV27 to TRBJ1-1, with TRBD1 identical over 7 bases. CDR3 length: 16 amino acids. The V gene end was trimmed by 6 bases and the J gene end by 3 bases; junction bases not matched to a gene: 13. Germline assignment: CDR1 MNHEY and CDR2 SMNVEV (reference sequence).

The chain carries TRBV7-3 and TRBJ2-1; 8 bases fit TRBD2. J lost 7 bases, V lost 3 bases, and 8 bases had no gene match. Germline values: CDR1 SGHTA, CDR2 FQGTGA. This CDR3 comprises 15 residues. The CDR3 DNA reads TGTGCCAGCAGCTTGGTGCGGGAGGAGGGTAATGAGCAGTTCTTC. It encodes CASSLVREEGNEQFF.

The chain employs TRBV5-6 and TRBJ2-7, with 8 bases aligning to TRBD2. The CDR3 is made up of 17 amino acids. Germline assignment: CDR1 SGHDT and CDR2 YYEEEE. The trim removed 4 bases at V and 2 bases at J, leaving 14 bases unmatched. CDR3 residues: CASSKLAGLSGPYEQYF. The CDR3 region has the DNA TGTGCCAGCAGCAAGTTAGCGGGACTGTCGGGGCCCTACGAGCAGTACTTC.

In this sample, this clone turned up once. This rearrangement joins TRBV7-2 to TRBJ1-5; TRBD1 aligns across 8 bases. Germline CDR1 reads SGHTA; CDR2 reads FQGNSA. The V gene end was trimmed by 6 bases and the J gene end by 7 bases; junction bases not matched to a gene: 8. This CDR3 contains 14 residues. The CDR3 DNA sequence: TGTGCCAGCAGTTCAACAGGGGGTGGGCAGCCCCAGCATTTT. This codes for CASSSTGGGQPQHF.

This sequence joins TRBV5-1 and TRBJ2-3; D not certain. Per the germline V gene, CDR1 is SGHRS and CDR2 is YFSETQ. This CDR3 region has 15 residues. Deletions cut 1 base from V and 3 bases from J, with 12 bases between. The CDR3 DNA reads TGCGCCAGCAGCTTGAGCGTCCGTGGTACAGATACGCAGTATTTT. The encoded protein is CASSLSVRGTDTQYF.

This sequence joins TRBV28 and TRBJ2-5, with D uncertain. The CDR3 totals 11 residues. Germline-derived CDR1 and CDR2 are MDHEN and SYDVKM. The V and J ends lost 8 bases and 0 bases respectively, with 4 bases between them. The CDR3 sequence: CASSYQETQYF. In DNA, the CDR3 is TGTGCCAGCTCGTACCAAGAGACCCAGTACTTC.

In nucleotides, the CDR3 is TGTGCCAGCAGCTCCTACCAAGACAGCACTGAAGCTTTCTTT. Its translation: CASSSYQDSTEAFF. The J gene is TRBJ1-1, the V gene TRBV7-9; TRBD1 is a possible D gene (5 bases). Looked up from germline, CDR1 is SEHNR and CDR2 is FQNEAQ (reference sequence). V lost 4 bases and J 4 bases, leaving 13 bases between the germline ends. This CDR3 has 14 residues.